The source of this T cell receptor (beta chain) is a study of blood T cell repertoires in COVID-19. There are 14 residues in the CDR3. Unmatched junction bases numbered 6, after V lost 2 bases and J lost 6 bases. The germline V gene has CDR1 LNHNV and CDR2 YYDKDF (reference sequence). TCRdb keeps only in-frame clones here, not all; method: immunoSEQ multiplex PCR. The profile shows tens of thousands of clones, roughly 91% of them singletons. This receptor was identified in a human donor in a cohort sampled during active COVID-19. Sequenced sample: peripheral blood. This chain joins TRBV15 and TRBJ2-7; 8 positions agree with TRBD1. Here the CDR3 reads CATSRNQGAGEQYF. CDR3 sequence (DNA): TGTGCCACCAGCAGAAACCAGGGGGCGGGCGAGCAGTACTTC.